This T cell receptor beta chain comes out of a study of T cells in Graves' hyperthyroidism and ophthalmopathy. Notes on the study in general: A 13 V-J model separated ophthalmopathy from stable hyperthyroidism.

RNA transcripts were the template for amplifying TCR beta CDR3 regions. When the TCR CDR3 underwent first-round RT-PCR, the HTBI primer set was used. TCRdb reprocessed the multiplex PCR reads via MiXCR and lists one record per CDR3 protein. The data contain 300,000 to 450,000 distinct CDR3 sequences, approximately 14% of them seen just once; the ten biggest clones take up around a quarter. This clonotype was seen at least ten times. Its antigen is unidentified. Deletions cut 5 bases from V and 4 bases from J, with 9 bases between. Germline V lookup: CDR1 SGHTA, CDR2 FQGNSA. The CDR3 has 12 amino acids.

The chain uses TRBV7-2 and TRBJ2-7; unclear D gene. The material sequenced was blood. The receptor's source is a woman aged 18-29 years with Graves' hyperthyroidism that later progressed to Graves' ophthalmopathy. CDR3 residues: CASSPPGYEQYF. For the CDR3, the DNA is TGTGCCAGCAGCCCGCCCGGATACGAGCAGTACTTC.